The source of this TCR beta chain is a study of T cells after yellow fever vaccination. The study, taken as a whole, reports: The appearance of a small share of clonotypes in both CD4 and CD8 compartments was observed. Most primary-vaccination clones reappeared after the booster (approximately 95% CD4, approximately 88% CD8).

Via MiXCR, TCRdb re-called the 5' RACE reads, giving one row per CDR3 protein. Here the sample spans 600,000 to 750,000 distinct CDR3 sequences, 9% to 15% being singletons. Details on this clonotype: Antigen: not known.

Deletions cut 6 bases from V and 4 bases from J, with 12 bases between. This CDR3 spans 13 amino acids. This receptor was obtained from a man aged 25 to 45 who received the YFV17D yellow fever vaccine. The sequencing used PBMCs, collected on the day of the yellow fever booster vaccination. The chain recombines TRBV12-3 or TRBV12-4 with TRBJ1-1; D not certain. CDR3 bases: TGTGCCAGCAGCACCCGAGAGGGCACTGAAGCTTTCTTT. The encoded protein is CASSTREGTEAFF.